Listed here are 20 T cell receptor beta chains from one sample, sequenced in a study of beta chain features in type 1 diabetes (dated by TCRdb to the late 2010s). General study outcomes and caveats: Type 1 diabetes patients showed a moderate but significant shortening of TCRB CDR3 length in all four CD4+ subsets.

These receptors are not linked to any known antigen. Library preparation employed the immunoSEQ multiplex PCR assay. The High Capacity cDNA Reverse Transcription Kit was used to reverse transcribe all of the isolated RNA, meaning that expressed TCRB transcripts were what got sequenced. Sourced from immuneACCESS, this table was stored by TCRdb with only in-frame sequences that have V and J called. A share of the clones is absent; for the studies checked, an unresolved V gene accounts for under half, and the remainder has no known explanation. The sample yields approximately 730,000 clones; around an eighth were counted once. Less than 0.025% of the sample is taken by the ten largest. Sequenced input: naive CD4+ T cells from blood. This specimen's cell subset or site label, per the study, means: true naive CD4+ T cells. All receptors come from a man between 18 and 35 years old with type 1 diabetes.

In its sample, this clone was seen a few times. The CDR3 sequence is CASSTPGTGGDYGYTF. The CDR3 DNA sequence: TGTGCCAGCAGCACCCCCGGGACAGGGGGCGACTATGGCTACACCTTC. This chain joins TRBV9 and TRBJ1-2, with 12 bases lining up with TRBD1. CDR3 length: 16 amino acids. V lost 4 bases, J lost 3 bases, and 7 bases stayed unmatched. Per germline, CDR1 SGDLS and CDR2 YYNGEE.

The chain links TRBV7-9 to TRBJ1-1, with TRBD1 as a possible D gene (5 bases). Trimming cost V 0 bases and J 7 bases, with 9 bases left between them. CDR1 is SEHNR, CDR2 FQNEAQ, per germline (reference sequence). The CDR3 sequence is 13 residues long. The CDR3 DNA reads TGTGCCAGCAGCTTAGCATCCCAGGGTGAAGCTTTCTTT. Translated, it gives CASSLASQGEAFF.

J is TRBJ1-4 and V is TRBV6-5; no firm D call. This CDR3 comprises 16 residues. V gave up 0 bases and J gave up 6 bases, with 14 bases separating them. Per germline, CDR1 MNHEY and CDR2 SVGAGI. CDR3 sequence: CASSYSNAPPHEKLFF. The CDR3 DNA follows: TGTGCCAGCAGTTACTCGAACGCCCCTCCGCATGAAAAACTGTTTTTT.

This clone has more than one count but fewer than ten. The CDR3 DNA reads as TGTGCCAGCAGCTGGACCTACAGGGGGAACACTGAAGCTTTCTTT. Encoded protein: CASSWTYRGNTEAFF. The V gene is TRBV5-4, the J gene TRBJ1-1; 7 bases align to TRBD1. Unmatched junction bases numbered 6, after V lost 3 bases and J lost 1 base. Germline V gene data show CDR1 as SGHNT and CDR2 as YYREEE (reference sequence). This CDR3 region has 15 residues.

V and J are TRBV7-9 and TRBJ1-1; 7 positions match TRBD1. This CDR3 has 13 amino acids. Trimming at V came to 5 bases and at J to 11 bases, leaving 11 bases not matched to a gene. CDR1 SEHNR and CDR2 FQNEAQ come from the germline V gene (reference sequence). Here the CDR3 DNA reads TGTGCCAGCAGCCCTTCAGGGGGTGCCGGTGCTTTCTTT. It is translated as CASSPSGGAGAFF.

The chain carries TRBV5-4 and TRBJ1-1, with 10 bases that match TRBD1. CDR1 is SGHNT and CDR2 is YYREEE in the germline V gene (reference sequence). The ends lost 4 bases at V and 3 bases at J; junction bases unmatched: 3. CDR3 size: 14 residues. The DNA of the CDR3 is TGTGCCAGCAGCGGTGGACAGGGGGACACTGAAGCTTTCTTT. Protein sequence: CASSGGQGDTEAFF.

The chain has TRBV30 and TRBJ1-3, with a weak D call TRBD1 (5 bases). This CDR3 region has 15 residues. The V end was cut by 1 base, the J end by 4 bases, with 14 bases between. CDR1 and CDR2 (germline): GTSNPN, SVGIG (reference sequence). CDR3: CAWSAGQGAGNTIYF. The DNA for the CDR3 is TGTGCCTGGAGTGCAGGCCAGGGAGCAGGAAACACCATATATTTT.

The chain links TRBV28 to TRBJ1-2, with D possibly TRBD1 on 6 matching bases. V lost 3 bases, J lost 8 bases, and 16 bases lay in between. The germline gives CDR1 MDHEN, CDR2 SYDVKM. The CDR3 totals 14 residues. Written as DNA, the CDR3 is TGTGCCAGCAGTTTTAGCCAGGGGACCTTCGGCTACACCTTC. Translated, it gives CASSFSQGTFGYTF.

A remark on this clone: Other DNA sequences of this sample code for an identical CDR3. The chain's CDR3 is CASNRLNTEAFF. The DNA for the CDR3 is TGTGCCAGTAACAGGCTGAACACTGAAGCTTTCTTT. J is TRBJ1-1 and V is TRBV19; TRBD1 is a possible D gene (5 bases). Germline-derived CDR1 and CDR2 are LNHDA and SQIVND (reference sequence). With 7 bases removed from V and 0 bases from J, the gap between germline ends came to 6 bases. The CDR3 loop spans 12 amino acids.

The J gene is TRBJ1-2, the V gene TRBV9; D is undetermined. Germline lookup yields CDR1 SGDLS and CDR2 YYNGEE. The CDR3 is made up of 14 amino acids. Trimming stripped 0 bases from V and 4 bases from J, with 10 bases between. DNA of the CDR3: TGTGCCAGCAGCGTAGAGGGAACTGGCTATGGCTACACCTTC. Its translation: CASSVEGTGYGYTF. Drawing the rest from reference TRBV9 and TRBJ1-2, the complete variable domain is DSGVTQTPKHLITATGQRVTLRCSPRSGDLSVYWYQQSLDQGLQFLIQYYNGEERAKGNILERFSAQQFPDLHSELNLSSLELGDSALYFCASSVEGTGYGYTFGSGTRLTVV.

V gene TRBV9 combines with J gene TRBJ2-7; 9 bases are a match to TRBD1. The germline gives CDR1 SGDLS, CDR2 YYNGEE. With 4 bases clipped from V and 3 bases from J, the junction kept 8 bases outside the gene matches. There are 15 residues in the CDR3. CDR3 region: CASSTGQGGIYEQYF. The DNA of the CDR3 is TGTGCCAGCAGCACGGGACAGGGAGGGATCTACGAGCAGTACTTC.

This clone was picked up a small number of times. The chain carries TRBV18 and TRBJ2-7, with D possibly TRBD2 on 6 matching bases. V was clipped by 2 bases and J by 5 bases, with 16 bases between them. Germline CDR1 is KGHSH and CDR2 is LQKENI. This CDR3 has 15 amino acids. The CDR3 region is CASSPRVGSGDEQYF. Written as DNA, the CDR3 is TGTGCCAGCTCACCAAGAGTAGGGTCGGGGGACGAGCAGTACTTC.

This clone was detected a few times. The genes are TRBV5-4 and TRBJ2-3; D possibly corresponds to TRBD1 (6 bases). The germline V gene has CDR1 SGHNT and CDR2 YYREEE (reference sequence). V was cut by 1 base and J by 0 bases, with 12 bases left in between. CDR3 length: 16 residues. Written as DNA, the CDR3 is TGTGCCAGCAGCTTGTCCAGGGGCCCTAGCACAGATACGCAGTATTTT. This sequence encodes CASSLSRGPSTDTQYF.

This CDR3 reads CASSQALSKVPGELFF. DNA for the CDR3: TGTGCCAGCAGCCAAGCGCTGAGTAAGGTCCCCGGGGAGCTGTTTTTT. This chain joins TRBV14 and TRBJ2-2; D gene ambiguous. This CDR3 comprises 16 residues. Trimming cost V 1 base and J 6 bases, with 15 bases left between them. Germline CDR1 and CDR2: SGHDN and FVKESK.

This clone was seen only a few times. This chain links TRBV4-1 with TRBJ1-3; D possibly corresponds to TRBD1 (6 bases). Germline-derived CDR1 and CDR2 are MGHRA and YSYEKL. Trimming cost V 0 bases and J 0 bases, with 18 bases left between them. The CDR3 consists of 19 residues. Written as DNA, the CDR3 is TGCGCCAGCAGCCAAGAAGGCGGCAGGGGAAGAAGCTCTGGAAACACCATATATTTT. Its translation: CASSQEGGRGRSSGNTIYF.

A few counts support this clone. J is TRBJ1-2 and V is TRBV7-8; the D gene is possibly TRBD1 (5 bases). The CDR3 is made up of 15 amino acids. Trimming removed 5 bases from V and 0 bases from J, with 13 bases in between. Germline CDR1 is SGHVS and CDR2 is FQNEAQ. CDR3 DNA sequence: TGTGCCAGCAGCCCCCTTCGGGACCCTAACTATGGCTACACCTTC. As protein: CASSPLRDPNYGYTF.

Concerning this clone: This sample includes further DNA sequences coding for the same CDR3. The chain carries TRBV10-3 and TRBJ1-5; D unclear. In germline, CDR1 is ENHRY, CDR2 SYGVKD. Trimming cost V 6 bases and J 2 bases, with 8 bases left between them. The CDR3 contains 13 residues. In nucleotides, the CDR3 is TGTGCCATCAGCCGAGACGGCAATCAGCCCCAGCATTTT. Its protein is CAISRDGNQPQHF.

This clone was picked up a small number of times. The rearrangement links TRBV30 to TRBJ1-3, with 10 bases fitting TRBD1. The V segment lost 8 bases and the J segment 3 bases; nucleotides outside the gene matches: 7. Germline lookup yields CDR1 GTSNPN and CDR2 SVGIG (reference sequence). The CDR3 runs to 14 residues. The CDR3 sequence: CALGTGVFGNTIYF. The CDR3 coding sequence is TGTGCCCTCGGGACAGGGGTTTTTGGAAACACCATATATTTT.

A few counts support this clone. The chain employs TRBV2 and TRBJ2-7; no clear D. The CDR3 spans 12 residues. Trimming shortened V by 6 bases and J by 5 bases, and 11 bases separated the two germline ends. CDR1 is SNHLY, CDR2 FYNNEI, per germline. The CDR3 DNA sequence: TGTGCCAGCAGAAGCGCCGTCCACGAGCAGTACTTC. Its protein product is CASRSAVHEQYF.

This clone appeared a few times. The rearrangement uses TRBV6-6 and TRBJ2-5; weak D call: TRBD2 (5 bases). TRBJ2-7 matches the DNA end more closely, so the J call is doubtful. Looked up from germline, CDR1 is MNHNY and CDR2 is SVGAGI (reference sequence). The CDR3 loop spans 13 amino acids. The CDR3 DNA reads as TGTGCCAGCAGGCCGGACTGGACCTACGAGCAGTACTTC. This gives the protein CASRPDWTYEQYF.